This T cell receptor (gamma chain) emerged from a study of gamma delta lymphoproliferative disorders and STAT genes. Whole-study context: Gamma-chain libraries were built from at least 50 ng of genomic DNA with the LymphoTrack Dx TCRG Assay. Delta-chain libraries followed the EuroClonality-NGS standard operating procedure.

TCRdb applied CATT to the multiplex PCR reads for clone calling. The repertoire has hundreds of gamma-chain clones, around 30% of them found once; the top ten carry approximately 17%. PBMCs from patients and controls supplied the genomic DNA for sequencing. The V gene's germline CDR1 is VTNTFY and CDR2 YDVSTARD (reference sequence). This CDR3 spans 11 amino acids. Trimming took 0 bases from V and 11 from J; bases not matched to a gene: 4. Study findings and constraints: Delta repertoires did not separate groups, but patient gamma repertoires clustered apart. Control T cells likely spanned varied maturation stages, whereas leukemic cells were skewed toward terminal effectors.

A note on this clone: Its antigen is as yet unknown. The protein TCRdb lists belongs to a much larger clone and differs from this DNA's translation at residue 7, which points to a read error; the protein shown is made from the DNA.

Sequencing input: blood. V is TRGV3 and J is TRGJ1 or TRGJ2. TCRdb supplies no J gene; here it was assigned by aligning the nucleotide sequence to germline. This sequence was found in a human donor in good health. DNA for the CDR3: TGTGCCACCTGGGACAGGCCGGAGAAACTCTTT. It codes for CATWDRPEKLF.